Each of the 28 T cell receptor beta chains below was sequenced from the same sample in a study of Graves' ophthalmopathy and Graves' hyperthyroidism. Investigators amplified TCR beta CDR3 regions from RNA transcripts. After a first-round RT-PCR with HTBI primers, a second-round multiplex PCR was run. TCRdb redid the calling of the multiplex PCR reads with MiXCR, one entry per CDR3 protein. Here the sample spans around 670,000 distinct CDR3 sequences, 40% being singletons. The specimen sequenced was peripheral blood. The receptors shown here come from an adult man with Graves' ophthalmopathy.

The CDR3 is CASSPGLAGDYEQYF. The CDR3 DNA is TGTGCCAGCAGCCCGGGACTAGCGGGAGATTACGAGCAGTACTTC. The chain employs TRBV3-1 and TRBJ2-7; 14 bases align to TRBD2. V shed 4 bases, J shed 4 bases, and the junction held 3 bases outside the gene matches. The germline V gene encodes CDR1 LGHDT and CDR2 YNNKEL (reference sequence). The length of the CDR3 is 15 residues.

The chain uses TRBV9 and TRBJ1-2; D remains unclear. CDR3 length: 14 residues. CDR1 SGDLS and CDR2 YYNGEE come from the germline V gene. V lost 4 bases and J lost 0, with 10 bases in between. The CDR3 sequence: CASSQEMANYGYTF. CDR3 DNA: TGTGCCAGCAGCCAAGAAATGGCTAACTATGGCTACACCTTC.

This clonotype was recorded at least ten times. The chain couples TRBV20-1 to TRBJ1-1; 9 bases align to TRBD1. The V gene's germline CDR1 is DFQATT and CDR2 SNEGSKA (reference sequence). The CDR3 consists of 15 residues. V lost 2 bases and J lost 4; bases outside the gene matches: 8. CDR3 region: CSARPLTGGVTEAFF. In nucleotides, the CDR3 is TGCAGTGCTAGACCATTGACAGGGGGGGTCACTGAAGCTTTCTTT.

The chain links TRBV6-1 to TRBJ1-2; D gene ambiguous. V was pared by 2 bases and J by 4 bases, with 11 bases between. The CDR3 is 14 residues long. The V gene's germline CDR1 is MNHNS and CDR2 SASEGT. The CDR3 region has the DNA TGTGCCAGCAGTGAACAGGACGGAGCCTATGGCTACACCTTC. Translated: CASSEQDGAYGYTF.

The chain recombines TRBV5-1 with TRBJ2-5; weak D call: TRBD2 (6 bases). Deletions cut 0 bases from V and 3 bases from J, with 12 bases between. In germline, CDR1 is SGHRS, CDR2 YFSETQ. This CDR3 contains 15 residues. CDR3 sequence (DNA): TGCGCCAGCAGCTTGGGATTCTCGGGGGAAGAGACCCAGTACTTC. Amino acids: CASSLGFSGEETQYF.

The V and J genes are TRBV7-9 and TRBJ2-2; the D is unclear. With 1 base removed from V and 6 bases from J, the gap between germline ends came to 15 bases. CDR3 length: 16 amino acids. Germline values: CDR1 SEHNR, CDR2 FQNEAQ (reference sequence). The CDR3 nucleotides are TGTGCCAGCAGCTTAGGTGGGGAATCATCCCCCGGGGAGCTGTTTTTT. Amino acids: CASSLGGESSPGELFF.

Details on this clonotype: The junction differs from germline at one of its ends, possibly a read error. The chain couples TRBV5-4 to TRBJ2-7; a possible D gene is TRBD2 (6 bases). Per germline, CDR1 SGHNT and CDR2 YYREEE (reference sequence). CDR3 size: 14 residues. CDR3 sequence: CAGSLGDSSYEQYF. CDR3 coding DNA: TGTGCCGGCAGCTTGGGGGACTCATCTTACGAGCAGTACTTC.

The CDR3 here is CSVDRGVPPYEQYF. The CDR3 DNA reads as TGCAGCGTTGACAGGGGAGTCCCCCCCTACGAGCAGTACTTC. The rearrangement joins TRBV29-1 to TRBJ2-7; D perhaps matches TRBD1 (6 bases). The CDR3 sequence is 14 residues long. From germline, CDR1 is SQVTM and CDR2 ANQGSEA. The V end lost 3 bases, the J end lost 2 bases, and 14 bases lay between the germline ends.

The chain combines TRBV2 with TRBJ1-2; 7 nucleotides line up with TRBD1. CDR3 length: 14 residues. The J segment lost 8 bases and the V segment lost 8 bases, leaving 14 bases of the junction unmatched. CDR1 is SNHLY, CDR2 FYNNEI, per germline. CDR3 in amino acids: CASSPATGLRGYTF. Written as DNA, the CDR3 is TGTGCCAGCTCACCAGCGACAGGGTTACGAGGCTACACCTTC.

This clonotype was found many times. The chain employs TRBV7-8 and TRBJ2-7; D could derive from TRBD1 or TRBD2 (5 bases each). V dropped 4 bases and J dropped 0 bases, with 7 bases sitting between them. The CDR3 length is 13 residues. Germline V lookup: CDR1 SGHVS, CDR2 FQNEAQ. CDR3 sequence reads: CASSWGYSYEQYF. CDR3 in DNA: TGTGCCAGCAGCTGGGGGTACTCCTACGAGCAGTACTTC. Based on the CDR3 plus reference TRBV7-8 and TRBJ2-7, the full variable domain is GAGVSQSPRYKVAKRGQDVALRCDPISGHVSLFWYQQALGQGPEFLTYFQNEAQLDKSGLPSDRFFAERPEGSVSTLKIQRTQQEDSAVYLCASSWGYSYEQYFGPGTRLTVT.

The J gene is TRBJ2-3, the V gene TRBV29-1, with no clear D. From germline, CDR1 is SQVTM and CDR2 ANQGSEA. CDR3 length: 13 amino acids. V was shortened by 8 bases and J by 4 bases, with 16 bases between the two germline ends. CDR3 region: CSTNPAMPDTQYF. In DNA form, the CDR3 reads TGCAGCACCAATCCAGCCATGCCAGATACGCAGTATTTT.

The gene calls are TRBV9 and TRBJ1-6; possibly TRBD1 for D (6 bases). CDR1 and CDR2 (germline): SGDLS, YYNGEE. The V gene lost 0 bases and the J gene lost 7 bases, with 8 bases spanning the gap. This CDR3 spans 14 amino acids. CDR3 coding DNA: TGTGCCAGCAGCGTAGGGGACATCAATTCACCCCTCCACTTT. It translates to CASSVGDINSPLHF.

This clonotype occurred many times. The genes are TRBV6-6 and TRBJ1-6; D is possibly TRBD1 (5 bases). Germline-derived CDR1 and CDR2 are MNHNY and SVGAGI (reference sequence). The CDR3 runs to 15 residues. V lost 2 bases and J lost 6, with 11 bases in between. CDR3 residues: CASSYGRQGNSPLHF. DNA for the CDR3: TGTGCCAGCAGTTACGGCCGGCAGGGTAATTCACCCCTCCACTTT.

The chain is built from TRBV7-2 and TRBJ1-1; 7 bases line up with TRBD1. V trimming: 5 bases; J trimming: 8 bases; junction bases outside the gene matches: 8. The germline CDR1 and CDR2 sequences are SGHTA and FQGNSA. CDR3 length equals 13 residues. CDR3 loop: CASSRDRVEEAFF. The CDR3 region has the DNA TGTGCCAGCAGCAGAGACAGGGTTGAGGAAGCTTTCTTT.

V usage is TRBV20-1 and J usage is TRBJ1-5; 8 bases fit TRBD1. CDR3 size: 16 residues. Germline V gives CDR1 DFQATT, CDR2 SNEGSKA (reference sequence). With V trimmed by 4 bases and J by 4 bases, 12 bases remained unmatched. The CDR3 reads CSATLEETGVNQPQHF. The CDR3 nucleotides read TGCAGTGCTACCTTGGAGGAGACAGGGGTAAATCAGCCCCAGCATTTT.

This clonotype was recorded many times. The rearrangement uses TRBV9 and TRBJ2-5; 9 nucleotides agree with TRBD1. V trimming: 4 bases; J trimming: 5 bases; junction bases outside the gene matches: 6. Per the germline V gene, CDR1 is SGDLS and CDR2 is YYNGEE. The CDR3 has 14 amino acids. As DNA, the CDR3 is TGTGCCAGCAGCCCCCGGACAGGGGCCGAGACCCAGTACTTC. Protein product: CASSPRTGAETQYF.

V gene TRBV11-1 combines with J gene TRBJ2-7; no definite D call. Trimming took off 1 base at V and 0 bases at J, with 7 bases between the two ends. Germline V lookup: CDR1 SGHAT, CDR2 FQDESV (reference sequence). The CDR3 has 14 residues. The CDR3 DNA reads TGTGCCAGCAGCTTAGACAAAAGCTCCTACGAGCAGTACTTC. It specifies CASSLDKSSYEQYF.

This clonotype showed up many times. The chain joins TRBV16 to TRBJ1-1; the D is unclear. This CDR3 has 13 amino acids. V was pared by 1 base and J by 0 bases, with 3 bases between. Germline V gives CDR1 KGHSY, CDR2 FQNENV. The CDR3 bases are TGTGCCAGCAGCCAATGGCTGAACACTGAAGCTTTCTTT. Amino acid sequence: CASSQWLNTEAFF.

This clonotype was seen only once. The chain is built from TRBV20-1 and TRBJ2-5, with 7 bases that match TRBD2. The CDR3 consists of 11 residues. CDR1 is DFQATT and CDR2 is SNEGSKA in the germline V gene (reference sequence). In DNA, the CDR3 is TGCAGGACTAGCCATGGAGATACGCAGTACTTC. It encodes CRTSHGDTQYF.

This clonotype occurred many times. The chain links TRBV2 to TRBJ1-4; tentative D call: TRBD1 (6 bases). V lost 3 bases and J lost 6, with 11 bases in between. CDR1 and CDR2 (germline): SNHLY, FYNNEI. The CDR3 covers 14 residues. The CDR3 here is CASSDPRGDEKLFF. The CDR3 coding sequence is TGTGCCAGCAGTGACCCCAGGGGAGATGAAAAACTGTTTTTT. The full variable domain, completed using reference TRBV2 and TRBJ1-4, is EPEVTQTPSHQVTQMGQEVILRCVPISNHLYFYWYRQILGQKVEFLVSFYNNEISEKSEIFDDQFSVERPDGSNFTLKIRSTKLEDSAMYFCASSDPRGDEKLFFGSGTQLSVL.

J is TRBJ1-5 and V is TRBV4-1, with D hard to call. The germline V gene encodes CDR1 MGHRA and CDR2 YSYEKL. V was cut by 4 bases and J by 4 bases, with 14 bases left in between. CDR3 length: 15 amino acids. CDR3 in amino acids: CASSPIGEGNQPQHF. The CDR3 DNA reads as TGCGCCAGCAGCCCAATCGGGGAAGGGAATCAGCCCCAGCATTTT.

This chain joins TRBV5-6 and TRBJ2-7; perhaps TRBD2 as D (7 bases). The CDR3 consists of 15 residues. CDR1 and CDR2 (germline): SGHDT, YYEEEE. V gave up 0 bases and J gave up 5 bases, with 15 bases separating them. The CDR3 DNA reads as TGTGCCAGCAGCTTGGAGGGGGGGGGCATTCACGAGCAGTACTTC. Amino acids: CASSLEGGGIHEQYF. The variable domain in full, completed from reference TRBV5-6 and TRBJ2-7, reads DAGVTQSPTHLIKTRGQQVTLRCSPKSGHDTVSWYQQALGQGPQFIFQYYEEEERQRGNFPDRFSGHQFPNYSSELNVNALLLGDSALYLCASSLEGGGIHEQYFGPGTRLTVT.

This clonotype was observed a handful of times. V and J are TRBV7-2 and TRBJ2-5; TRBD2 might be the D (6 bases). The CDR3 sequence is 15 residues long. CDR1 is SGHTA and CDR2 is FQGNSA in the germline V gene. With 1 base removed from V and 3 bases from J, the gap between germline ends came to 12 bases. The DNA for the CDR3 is TGTGCCAGCAGCTTAGGGGTATCGGGGGAAGAGACCCAGTACTTC. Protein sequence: CASSLGVSGEETQYF.

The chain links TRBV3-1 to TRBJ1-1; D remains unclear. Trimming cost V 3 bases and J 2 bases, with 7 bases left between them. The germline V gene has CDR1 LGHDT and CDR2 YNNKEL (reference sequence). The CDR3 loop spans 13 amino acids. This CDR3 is CASSHGSNTEAFF. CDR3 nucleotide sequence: TGTGCCAGCAGCCATGGATCAAACACTGAAGCTTTCTTT.

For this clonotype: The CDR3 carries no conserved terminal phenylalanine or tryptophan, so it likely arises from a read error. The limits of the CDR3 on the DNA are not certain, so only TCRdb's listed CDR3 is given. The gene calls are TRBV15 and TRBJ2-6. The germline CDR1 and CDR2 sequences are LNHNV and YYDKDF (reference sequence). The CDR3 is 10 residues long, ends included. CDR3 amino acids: CATSMPTGTS.

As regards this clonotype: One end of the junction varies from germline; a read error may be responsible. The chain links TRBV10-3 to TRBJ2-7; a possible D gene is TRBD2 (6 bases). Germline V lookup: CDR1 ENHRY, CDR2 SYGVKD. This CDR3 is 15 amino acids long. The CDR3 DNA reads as TGTGCCAGCAGTGAAGCGGGTCAGTGGAGGGGCGAGCAGTACTTC. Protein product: CASSEAGQWRGEQYF.

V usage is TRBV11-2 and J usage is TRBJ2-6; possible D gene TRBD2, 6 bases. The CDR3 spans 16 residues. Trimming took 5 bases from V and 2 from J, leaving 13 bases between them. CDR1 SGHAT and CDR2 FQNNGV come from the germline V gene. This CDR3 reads CASSQDPGAGANVLTF. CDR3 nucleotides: TGTGCCAGCAGCCAAGATCCGGGGGCTGGGGCCAACGTCCTGACTTTC.

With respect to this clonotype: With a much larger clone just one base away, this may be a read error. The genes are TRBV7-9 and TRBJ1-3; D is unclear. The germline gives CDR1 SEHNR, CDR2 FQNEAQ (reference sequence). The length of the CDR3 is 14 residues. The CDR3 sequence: CASSLPVSGSTIYF. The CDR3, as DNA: TGTGCCAGCAGCTTACCGGTCTCTGGAAGCACCATATATTTT.